The 16 T cell receptor beta chains below all came from one sample that was sequenced in a study of human T cells and chemical hapten exposure. TCRdb ran MiXCR on the RACE reads and lists one entry per CDR3 protein. The profile covers tens of thousands of distinct CDR3 sequences, with about an eighth appearing a single time and under 6% taken by the ten largest. As for time point: patch test 3, about 24 weeks after DPC sensitization. Treatment in this sample: therapeutic diphenylcyclopropenone sensitization with weekly scalp DPC. The sample here was whole blood, taken in connection with sensitization to the hapten diphenylcyclopropenone (DPC). Every receptor here comes from a woman aged 45-65 years with alopecia areata. Some clones in this sample may be carry-over from other donors' samples.

This clonotype was observed a handful of times. The chain recombines TRBV5-8 with TRBJ2-5; D is possibly TRBD2 (5 bases). Looked up from germline, CDR1 is SGHTS and CDR2 is YDEGEE. Trimming removed 1 base at V and 1 base at J, with 17 bases between. The CDR3 is 17 amino acids. The CDR3 DNA reads as TGTGCCAGCAGCTTGTCGACGGGATTACGATCCCAAGAGACCCAGTACTTC. Translating gives CASSLSTGLRSQETQYF. Full variable domain (outside the CDR3, taken from reference TRBV5-8 and TRBJ2-5): EAGVTQSPTHLIKTRGQQATLRCSPISGHTSVYWYQQALGLGLQFLLWYDEGEERNRGNFPPRFSGRQFPNYSSELNVNALELEDSALYLCASSLSTGLRSQETQYFGPGTRLLVL.

This clonotype was counted a few times. This chain links TRBV10-1 with TRBJ2-1; D could derive from TRBD1 or TRBD2 (5 bases each). CDR3 length: 14 residues. From germline, CDR1 is WNHNN and CDR2 SYGVQD (reference sequence). Trimming shortened V by 10 bases and J by 6 bases, and 19 bases separated the two germline ends. The CDR3 protein is CATSEGLIGNEQFF. DNA for the CDR3: TGCGCCACTTCCGAGGGGCTAATCGGCAATGAGCAGTTCTTC.

The chain carries TRBV7-9 and TRBJ2-1; 7 bases match TRBD1. V lost 4 bases, J lost 4 bases, and 10 bases stayed unmatched. The CDR3 consists of 16 residues. The germline V gene has CDR1 SEHNR and CDR2 FQNEAQ (reference sequence). CDR3 in DNA: TGTGCCAGCAGCTCTAACAGGGGCTTCCTTTACAATGAGCAGTTCTTC. It specifies CASSSNRGFLYNEQFF.

This clonotype occurred a few times. The chain couples TRBV12-3 or TRBV12-4 to TRBJ2-3, with 10 bases lining up with TRBD2. The CDR3 runs to 15 residues. Losses at the gene ends were 6 bases for V and 1 base for J; bases not matched to a gene: 4. CDR3 loop: CASRPGTSGTDTQYF. As DNA, the CDR3 is TGTGCCAGCAGACCCGGGACTAGCGGCACAGATACGCAGTATTTT.

This clonotype showed up many times. The rearrangement joins TRBV18 to TRBJ1-2; D is uncertain. Germline CDR1 is KGHSH and CDR2 is LQKENI. The length of the CDR3 is 12 residues. V was shortened by 2 bases and J by 6 bases, with 7 bases between the two germline ends. CDR3 sequence reads: CASSPTGDGYTF. The DNA of the CDR3 is TGTGCCAGCTCACCAACGGGAGATGGCTACACCTTC.

CDR3 in amino acids: CASSSTGTGGNEQYF. In DNA form, the CDR3 reads TGTGCCAGCAGCTCAACCGGGACAGGGGGCAACGAGCAGTACTTC. The chain combines TRBV11-2 with TRBJ2-7, with TRBD1 identical over 12 bases. Trimming cost V 4 bases and J 5 bases; bases outside gene matches: 6. This CDR3 contains 15 residues. Per germline, CDR1 SGHAT and CDR2 FQNNGV.

This clonotype was counted many times. The rearrangement uses TRBV5-4 and TRBJ1-2; D unresolved. The germline V gene encodes CDR1 SGHNT and CDR2 YYREEE (reference sequence). V lost 5 bases, J lost 2 bases, and 10 bases lay in between. The CDR3 has 13 residues. The DNA for the CDR3 is TGTGCCAGCAGAATACCGGGGAACTATGGCTACACCTTC. Amino acids: CASRIPGNYGYTF.

This clonotype has ten or more counts. The chain joins TRBV6-2 or TRBV6-3 to TRBJ1-5, with D unclear. The CDR3 runs to 15 residues. V lost 3 bases to trimming and J lost 0 bases, with 9 bases between them. Germline V CDR1 and CDR2: MNHEY, SVGEGT. The chain's CDR3 is CASSYGRNSNQPQHF. The CDR3 DNA reads as TGTGCCAGCAGTTATGGGCGGAATAGCAATCAGCCCCAGCATTTT.

At least ten counts were recorded for this clonotype. The chain employs TRBV3-1 and TRBJ1-6, with 10 nucleotides matching TRBD1. The V and J ends lost 4 bases and 7 bases, in that order; junction bases with no gene match: 4. The V gene's germline CDR1 is LGHDT and CDR2 YNNKEL (reference sequence). This CDR3 contains 15 residues. The CDR3 reads CASSPRTGGNSPLHF. The CDR3 DNA sequence: TGTGCCAGCAGCCCACGGACAGGGGGAAATTCACCCCTCCACTTT.

This clonotype has just a few counts. This chain connects TRBV7-9 to TRBJ2-5, with TRBD2 identical over 8 bases. CDR1 and CDR2 from the germline V gene are SEHNR and FQNEAQ (reference sequence). V gave up 3 bases and J gave up 3 bases; unmatched junction bases: 3. This CDR3 has 14 residues. CDR3 protein: CASSFGLAKETQYF. CDR3 bases: TGTGCCAGCAGCTTCGGACTAGCTAAAGAGACCCAGTACTTC.

This clonotype has a handful of counts. V and J are TRBV20-1 and TRBJ2-2; D is perhaps TRBD1 or TRBD2 (5 bases each). The germline V gene encodes CDR1 DFQATT and CDR2 SNEGSKA (reference sequence). There are 17 residues in the CDR3. Trimming removed 3 bases from V and 1 base from J, with 18 bases in between. DNA for the CDR3: TGCAGTGCTAGGCGGGTTTTAGGGGCGGGGAACACCGGGGAGCTGTTTTTT. Its translation is CSARRVLGAGNTGELFF.

This clonotype was recorded at least ten times. The chain uses TRBV5-1 and TRBJ2-3, with D unresolved. Germline values: CDR1 SGHRS, CDR2 YFSETQ. Trimming took 1 base from V and 4 from J, leaving 10 bases between them. This CDR3 is 14 amino acids long. The CDR3 region is CASSLNVLADTQYF. As DNA, the CDR3 is TGCGCCAGCAGCTTGAACGTTTTAGCAGATACGCAGTATTTT.

V usage is TRBV20-1 and J usage is TRBJ2-7, with 12 bases lining up with TRBD2. The germline CDR1 and CDR2 sequences are DFQATT and SNEGSKA (reference sequence). V lost 0 bases and J lost 2; bases outside the gene matches: 14. This CDR3 is 19 amino acids long. CDR3 region: CSARDRLRLAGVRTYEQYF. DNA of the CDR3: TGCAGTGCTAGAGATCGACTCCGACTAGCGGGAGTGCGGACCTACGAGCAGTACTTC.

V is TRBV19 and J is TRBJ1-4, with 7 bases that match TRBD1. Germline-derived CDR1 and CDR2 are LNHDA and SQIVND (reference sequence). The CDR3 is 13 amino acids. The V segment lost 7 bases and the J segment 11 bases; nucleotides outside the gene matches: 10. The CDR3 bases are TGTGCCAGTACCGGACAGGAAGTGTTTAAACTGTTTTTT. It translates to CASTGQEVFKLFF.

This clonotype was counted many times. V is TRBV12-3 or TRBV12-4 and J is TRBJ2-2; TRBD2 agrees at 7 bases. V was pared by 10 bases and J by 5 bases, with 10 bases of the junction left unmatched. This CDR3 region has 14 residues. The CDR3, as DNA: TGTGCCACCAAGTTAGGAGCGGGAACCGGGGAGCTGTTTTTT. The encoded protein is CATKLGAGTGELFF.

This chain uses TRBV18 with TRBJ1-2; D not certain. CDR3 size: 15 residues. V dropped 6 bases and J dropped 2 bases, with 16 bases sitting between them. Germline V gene sequence: CDR1 KGHSH, CDR2 LQKENI. The CDR3: CASSPNPSGNYGYTF. In nucleotides, the CDR3 is TGTGCCAGCTCGCCCAACCCGTCAGGAAACTATGGCTACACCTTC.